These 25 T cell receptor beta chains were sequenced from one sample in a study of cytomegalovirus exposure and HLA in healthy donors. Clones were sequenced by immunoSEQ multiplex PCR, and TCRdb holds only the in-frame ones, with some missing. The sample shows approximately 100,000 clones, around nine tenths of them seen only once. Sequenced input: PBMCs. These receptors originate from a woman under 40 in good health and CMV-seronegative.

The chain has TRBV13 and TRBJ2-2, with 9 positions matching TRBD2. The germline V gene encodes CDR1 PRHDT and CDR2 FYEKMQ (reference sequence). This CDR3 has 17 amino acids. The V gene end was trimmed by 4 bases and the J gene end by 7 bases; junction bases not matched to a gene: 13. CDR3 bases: TGTGCCAGCAGCTGGACGGTAGCGGGGGTAGTACACGGGGAGCTGTTTTTT. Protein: CASSWTVAGVVHGELFF.

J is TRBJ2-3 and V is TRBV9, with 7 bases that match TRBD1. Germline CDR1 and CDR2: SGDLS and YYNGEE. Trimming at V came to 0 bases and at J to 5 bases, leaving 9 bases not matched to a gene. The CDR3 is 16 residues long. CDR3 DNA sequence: TGTGCCAGCAGCGTAGGCCATAGGGGGCGATTAGATACGCAGTATTTT. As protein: CASSVGHRGRLDTQYF. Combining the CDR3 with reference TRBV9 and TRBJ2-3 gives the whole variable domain DSGVTQTPKHLITATGQRVTLRCSPRSGDLSVYWYQQSLDQGLQFLIQYYNGEERAKGNILERFSAQQFPDLHSELNLSSLELGDSALYFCASSVGHRGRLDTQYFGPGTRLTVL.

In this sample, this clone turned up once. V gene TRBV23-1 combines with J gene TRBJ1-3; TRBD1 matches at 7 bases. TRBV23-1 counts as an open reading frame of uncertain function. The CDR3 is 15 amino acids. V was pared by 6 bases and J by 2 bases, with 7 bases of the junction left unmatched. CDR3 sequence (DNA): TGCGCCAGCAGCCGGGACAGTGAGACTGGAAACACCATATATTTT. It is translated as CASSRDSETGNTIYF.

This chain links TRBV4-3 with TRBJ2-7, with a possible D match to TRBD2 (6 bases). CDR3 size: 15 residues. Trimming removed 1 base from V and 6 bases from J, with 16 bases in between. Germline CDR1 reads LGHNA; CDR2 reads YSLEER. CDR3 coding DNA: TGCGCCAGCAGCCAAGGGTGGACACTAGCCGGCGAGCAGTACTTC. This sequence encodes CASSQGWTLAGEQYF.

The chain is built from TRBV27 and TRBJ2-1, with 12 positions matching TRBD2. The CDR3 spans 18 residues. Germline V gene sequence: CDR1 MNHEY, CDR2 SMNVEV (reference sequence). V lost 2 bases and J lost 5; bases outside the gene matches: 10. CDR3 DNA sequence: TGTGCCAGCAGTTTAGCCAGGACTAGCGGGATCACCCACAATGAGCAGTTCTTC. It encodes CASSLARTSGITHNEQFF.

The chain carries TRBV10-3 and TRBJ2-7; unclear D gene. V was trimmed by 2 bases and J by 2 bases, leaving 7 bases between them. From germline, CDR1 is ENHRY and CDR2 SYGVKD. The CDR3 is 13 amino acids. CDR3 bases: TGTGCCATCAGTGAGACAGTAGCCTACGAGCAGTACTTC. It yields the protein CAISETVAYEQYF.

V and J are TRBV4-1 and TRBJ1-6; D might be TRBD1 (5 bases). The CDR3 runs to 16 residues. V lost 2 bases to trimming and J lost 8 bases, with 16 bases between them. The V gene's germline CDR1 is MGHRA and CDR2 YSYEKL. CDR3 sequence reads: CASSQIGLPGHSPLHF. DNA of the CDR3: TGCGCCAGCAGCCAAATTGGGTTGCCAGGGCATTCACCCCTCCACTTT.

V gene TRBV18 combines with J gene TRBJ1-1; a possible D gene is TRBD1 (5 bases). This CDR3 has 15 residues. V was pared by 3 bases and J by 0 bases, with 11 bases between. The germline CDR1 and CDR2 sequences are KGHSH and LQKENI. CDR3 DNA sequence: TGTGCCAGCTCACCTGCGACAGTGATGAACACTGAAGCTTTCTTT. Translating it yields CASSPATVMNTEAFF.

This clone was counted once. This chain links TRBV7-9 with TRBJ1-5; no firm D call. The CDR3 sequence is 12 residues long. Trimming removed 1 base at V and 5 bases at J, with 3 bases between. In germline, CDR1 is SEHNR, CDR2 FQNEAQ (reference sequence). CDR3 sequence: CASSLVDQPQHF. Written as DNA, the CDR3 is TGTGCCAGCAGCTTAGTCGATCAGCCCCAGCATTTT. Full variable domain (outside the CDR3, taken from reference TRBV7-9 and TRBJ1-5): DTGVSQNPRHKITKRGQNVTFRCDPISEHNRLYWYRQTLGQGPEFLTYFQNEAQLEKSRLLSDRFSAERPKGSFSTLEIQRTEQGDSAMYLCASSLVDQPQHFGDGTRLSIL.

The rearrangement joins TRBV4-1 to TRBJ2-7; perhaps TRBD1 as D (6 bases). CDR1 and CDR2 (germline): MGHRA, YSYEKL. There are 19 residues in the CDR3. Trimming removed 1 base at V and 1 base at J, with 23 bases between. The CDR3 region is CASSQALGPAGAISYEQYF. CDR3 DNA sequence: TGCGCCAGCAGCCAAGCCCTTGGTCCGGCAGGGGCTATATCCTACGAGCAGTACTTC.

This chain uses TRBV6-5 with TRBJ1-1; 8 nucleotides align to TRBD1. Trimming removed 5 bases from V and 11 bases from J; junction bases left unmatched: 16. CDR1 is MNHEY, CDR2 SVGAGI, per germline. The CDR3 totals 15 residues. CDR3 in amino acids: CASSREQGVISVAFF. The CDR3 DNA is TGTGCCAGCAGTCGAGAACAGGGGGTTATTAGCGTGGCTTTCTTT.

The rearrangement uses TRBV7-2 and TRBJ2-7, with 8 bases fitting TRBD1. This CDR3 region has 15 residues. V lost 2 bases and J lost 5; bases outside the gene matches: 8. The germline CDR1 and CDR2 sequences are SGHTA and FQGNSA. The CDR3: CASSLNGQGVNEQYF. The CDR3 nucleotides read TGTGCCAGCAGCTTAAACGGACAGGGTGTTAACGAGCAGTACTTC.

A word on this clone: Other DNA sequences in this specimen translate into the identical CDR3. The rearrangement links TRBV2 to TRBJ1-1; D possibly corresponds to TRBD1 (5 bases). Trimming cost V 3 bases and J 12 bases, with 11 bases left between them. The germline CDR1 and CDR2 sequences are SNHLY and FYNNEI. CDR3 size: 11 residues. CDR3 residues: CASSETAVSFF. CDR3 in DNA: TGTGCCAGCAGTGAGACAGCTGTATCTTTCTTT.

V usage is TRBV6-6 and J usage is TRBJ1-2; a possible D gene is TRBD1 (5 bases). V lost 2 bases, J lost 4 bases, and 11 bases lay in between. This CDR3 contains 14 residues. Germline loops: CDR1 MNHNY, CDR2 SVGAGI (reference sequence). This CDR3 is CASSYPARVYGYTF. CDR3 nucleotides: TGTGCCAGCAGTTACCCTGCCAGGGTCTATGGCTACACCTTC.

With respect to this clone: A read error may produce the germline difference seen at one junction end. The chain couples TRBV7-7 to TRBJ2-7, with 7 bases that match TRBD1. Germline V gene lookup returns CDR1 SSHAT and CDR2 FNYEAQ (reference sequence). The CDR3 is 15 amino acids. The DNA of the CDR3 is TGTGCTAGCAGCTTAGGCCCGACAGGGTCTGCCGAGCAGTACTTC. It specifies CASSLGPTGSAEQYF. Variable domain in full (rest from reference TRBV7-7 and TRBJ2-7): GAGVSQSPRYKVTKRGQDVTLRCDPISSHATLYWYQQALGQGPEFLTYFNYEAQPDKSGLPSDRFSAERPEGSISTLTIQRTEQRDSAMYRCASSLGPTGSAEQYFGPGTRLTVT.

The CDR3 here is CASSLQERLNNEQFF. The CDR3 DNA is TGTGCCAGCAGTTTACAGGAGCGGCTCAACAATGAGCAGTTCTTC. The V and J genes are TRBV27 and TRBJ2-1; possible D gene TRBD2, 5 bases. Germline V gene sequence: CDR1 MNHEY, CDR2 SMNVEV (reference sequence). Trimming cost V 2 bases and J 5 bases, with 13 bases left between them. The CDR3 is 15 residues long.

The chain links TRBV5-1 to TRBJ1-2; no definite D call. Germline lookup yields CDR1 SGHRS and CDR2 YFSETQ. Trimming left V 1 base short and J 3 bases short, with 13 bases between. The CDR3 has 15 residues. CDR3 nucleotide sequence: TGCGCCAGCAGCTTGACGAACCCGGCGGACTATGGCTACACCTTC. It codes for CASSLTNPADYGYTF.

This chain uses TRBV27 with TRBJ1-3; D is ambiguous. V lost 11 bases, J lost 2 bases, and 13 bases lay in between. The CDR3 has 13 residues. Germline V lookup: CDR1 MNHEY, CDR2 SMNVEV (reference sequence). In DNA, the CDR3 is TGTGCCTCTTCGGAGACCACTGGAAACACCATATATTTT. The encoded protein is CASSETTGNTIYF.

The CDR3 protein is CASSFRQGHPRAFF. The DNA of the CDR3 is TGTGCCAGCAGTTTTCGGCAGGGCCATCCGCGGGCTTTCTTT. This sequence joins TRBV28 and TRBJ1-1; D is possibly TRBD1 (5 bases). This CDR3 has 14 amino acids. From germline, CDR1 is MDHEN and CDR2 SYDVKM. V was trimmed by 3 bases and J by 11 bases, leaving 19 bases between them.

The CDR3 DNA reads as TGTGCCAGCAGGACAACCGGGACAGAGAACACCTTC. This gives the protein CASRTTGTENTF. The chain links TRBV11-1 to TRBJ1-2, with 7 bases fitting TRBD1. CDR3 size: 12 residues. Losses at the gene ends were 6 bases for V and 12 bases for J; bases not matched to a gene: 10. Germline V gene sequence: CDR1 SGHAT, CDR2 FQDESV (reference sequence).

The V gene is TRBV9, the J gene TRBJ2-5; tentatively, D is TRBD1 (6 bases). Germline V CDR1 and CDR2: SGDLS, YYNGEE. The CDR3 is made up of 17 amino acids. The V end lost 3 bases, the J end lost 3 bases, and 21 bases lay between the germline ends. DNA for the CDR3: TGTGCCAGCAGCGCCTCAAGGGCCAGGGGAGTTGAAGAGACCCAGTACTTC. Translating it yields CASSASRARGVEETQYF.

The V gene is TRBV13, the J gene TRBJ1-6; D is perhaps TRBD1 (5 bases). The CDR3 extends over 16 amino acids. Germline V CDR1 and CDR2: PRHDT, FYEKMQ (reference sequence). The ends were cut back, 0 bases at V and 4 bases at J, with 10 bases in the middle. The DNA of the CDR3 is TGTGCCAGCAGCTTAGGGGCAGGGACTTATAATTCACCCCTCCACTTT. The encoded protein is CASSLGAGTYNSPLHF.

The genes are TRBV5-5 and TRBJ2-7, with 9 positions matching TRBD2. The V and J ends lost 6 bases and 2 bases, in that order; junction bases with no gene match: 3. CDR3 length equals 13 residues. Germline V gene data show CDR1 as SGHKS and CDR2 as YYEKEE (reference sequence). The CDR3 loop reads CASTRLAAYEQYF. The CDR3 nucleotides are TGTGCCAGCACCCGACTAGCGGCCTACGAGCAGTACTTC.

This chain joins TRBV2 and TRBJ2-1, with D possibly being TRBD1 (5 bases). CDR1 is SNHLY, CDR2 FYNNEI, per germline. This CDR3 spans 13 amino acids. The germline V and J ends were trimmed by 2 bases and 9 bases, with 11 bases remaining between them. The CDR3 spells CASSEQGLGEQFF. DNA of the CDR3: TGTGCCAGCAGTGAACAGGGCCTGGGTGAGCAGTTCTTC.

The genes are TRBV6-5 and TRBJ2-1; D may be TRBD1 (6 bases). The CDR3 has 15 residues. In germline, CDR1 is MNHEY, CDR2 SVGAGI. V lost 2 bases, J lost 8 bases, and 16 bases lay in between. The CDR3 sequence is CASSYNRDPDHEQFF. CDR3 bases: TGTGCCAGCAGTTACAACAGGGACCCGGACCATGAGCAGTTCTTC.